This TCR beta chain was sequenced during a study of blood T cell repertoires in COVID-19. Study background: Sites in the United States, Italy and Spain provided acute and convalescent COVID-19 samples. Sources were T cells, B-cell-depleted T cells, or PBMCs; the material itself was cDNA or gDNA.

Authors' analysis steps: Researchers report that nucleated cell counts were estimated from reference gene primer amplification. Here immunoSEQ multiplex PCR was the method, and the copy in TCRdb shows in-frame clones only, minus some. V and J calls and clone size come straight from that table; D and trimming were deduced from the DNA. The repertoire holds more than 90,000 clones, with about 86% as singletons. Germline lookup yields CDR1 MNHEY and CDR2 SMNVEV (reference sequence). Unmatched junction bases numbered 4, after V lost 5 bases and J lost 2 bases. The length of the CDR3 is 14 residues. The receptor was isolated from a man between 65 and 85 years old who had recovered from COVID-19. The sequencing sample was made of peripheral blood. The V and J genes are TRBV27 and TRBJ2-3; 7 bases line up with TRBD2. CDR3 in amino acids: CASSNRDYTDTQYF. Here the CDR3 DNA reads TGTGCCAGCAGTAACCGGGACTACACAGATACGCAGTATTTT.